This TCR beta chain was recovered during a study of blood T cell repertoires in COVID-19. The wider study: From T cells, B-cell-depleted T cells, or PBMCs came the material, which was cDNA or gDNA.

V lost 2 bases to trimming and J lost 7 bases, with 9 bases between them. Germline CDR1 is MNHEY and CDR2 is SVGAGI. The CDR3 is 14 residues long. Only in-frame clones appear in the TCRdb table, and some are missing; sequencing was by immunoSEQ multiplex PCR. This table holds around 150,000 clones, approximately 80% found once. The sequence was obtained from a human donor in a cohort sampled during active COVID-19. The chain uses TRBV6-5 and TRBJ1-6, with D uncertain. Specimen: peripheral blood. The CDR3 region is CASSYTGGNSPLHF. Written as DNA, the CDR3 is TGTGCCAGCAGTTACACGGGAGGCAATTCACCCCTCCACTTT.